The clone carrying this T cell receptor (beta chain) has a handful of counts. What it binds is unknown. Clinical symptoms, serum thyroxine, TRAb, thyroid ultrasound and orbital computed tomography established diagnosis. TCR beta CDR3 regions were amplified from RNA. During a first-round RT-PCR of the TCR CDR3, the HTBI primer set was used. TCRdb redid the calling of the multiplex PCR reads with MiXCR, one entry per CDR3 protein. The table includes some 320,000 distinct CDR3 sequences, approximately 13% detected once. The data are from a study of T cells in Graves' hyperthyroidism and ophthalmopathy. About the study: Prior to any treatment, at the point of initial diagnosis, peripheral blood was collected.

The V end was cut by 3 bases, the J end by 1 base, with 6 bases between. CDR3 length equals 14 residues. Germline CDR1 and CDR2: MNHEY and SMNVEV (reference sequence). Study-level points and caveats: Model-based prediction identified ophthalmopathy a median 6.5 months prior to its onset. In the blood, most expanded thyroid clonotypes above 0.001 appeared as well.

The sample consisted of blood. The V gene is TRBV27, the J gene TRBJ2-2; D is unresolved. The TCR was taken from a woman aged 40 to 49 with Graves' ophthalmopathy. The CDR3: CASSFTKNTGELFF. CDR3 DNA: TGTGCCAGCAGTTTTACGAAGAACACCGGGGAGCTGTTTTTT.